Reported below is one T cell receptor (beta chain). Its target is not known. The germline CDR1 and CDR2 sequences are MNHGY and SAAAGT. The CDR3 is 14 amino acids. The V gene end was trimmed by 2 bases and the J gene end by 3 bases; junction bases not matched to a gene: 1. The entry originates in a study of sequential checkpoint blockade in melanoma. On the study more broadly: First-line arms were nivolumab then ipilimumab, or the reverse, randomized 1:1. Maintenance nivolumab came after either treatment sequence.

The treatment was: randomized to nivolumab then ipilimumab (arm A) or the reverse (arm B). Study results and caveats: Tumor T-cell fraction and clonality correlated with PD-L1 and CD8+ counts.

Profiled with immunoSEQ multiplex PCR; TCRdb holds only in-frame clones, not every one. The table has fewer than 3,500 clones, 15% to 20% seen once. This receptor was identified in a human donor with melanoma. The material was tumor tissue (inferred from file names), obtained from a patient given nivolumab and ipilimumab in sequence. The chain is built from TRBV6-8 and TRBJ1-2, with 9 bases aligning to TRBD1. The CDR3 spells CASSYRTGDYGYTF. In DNA, the CDR3 is TGTGCCAGCAGTTACAGGACAGGGGACTATGGCTACACCTTC.